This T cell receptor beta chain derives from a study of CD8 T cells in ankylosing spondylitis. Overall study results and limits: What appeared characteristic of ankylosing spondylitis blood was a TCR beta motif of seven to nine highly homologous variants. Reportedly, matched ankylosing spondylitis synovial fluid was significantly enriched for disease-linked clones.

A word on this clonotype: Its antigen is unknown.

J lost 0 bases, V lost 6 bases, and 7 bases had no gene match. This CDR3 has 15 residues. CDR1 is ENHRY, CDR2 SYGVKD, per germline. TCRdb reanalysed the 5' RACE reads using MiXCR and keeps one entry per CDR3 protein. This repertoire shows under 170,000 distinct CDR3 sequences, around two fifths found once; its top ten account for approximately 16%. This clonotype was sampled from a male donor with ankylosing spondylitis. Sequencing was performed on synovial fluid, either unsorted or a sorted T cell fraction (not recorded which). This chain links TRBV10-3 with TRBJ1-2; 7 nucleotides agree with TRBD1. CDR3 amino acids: CAISPGTESNYGYTF. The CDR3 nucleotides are TGTGCCATCAGCCCCGGGACAGAATCTAACTATGGCTACACCTTC.